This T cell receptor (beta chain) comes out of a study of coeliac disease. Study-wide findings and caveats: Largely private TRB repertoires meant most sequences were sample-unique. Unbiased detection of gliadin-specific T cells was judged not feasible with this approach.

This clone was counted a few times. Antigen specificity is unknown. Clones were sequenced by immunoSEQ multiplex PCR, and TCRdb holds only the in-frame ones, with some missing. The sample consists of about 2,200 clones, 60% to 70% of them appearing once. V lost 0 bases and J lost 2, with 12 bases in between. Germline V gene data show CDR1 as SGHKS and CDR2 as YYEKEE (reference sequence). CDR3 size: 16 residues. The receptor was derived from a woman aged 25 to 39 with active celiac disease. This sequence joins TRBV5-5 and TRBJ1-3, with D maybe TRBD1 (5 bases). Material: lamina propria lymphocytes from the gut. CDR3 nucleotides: TGTGCCAGCAGCTTGGTAGTGGGCAGGGCTGGAAACACCATATATTTT. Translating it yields CASSLVVGRAGNTIYF.